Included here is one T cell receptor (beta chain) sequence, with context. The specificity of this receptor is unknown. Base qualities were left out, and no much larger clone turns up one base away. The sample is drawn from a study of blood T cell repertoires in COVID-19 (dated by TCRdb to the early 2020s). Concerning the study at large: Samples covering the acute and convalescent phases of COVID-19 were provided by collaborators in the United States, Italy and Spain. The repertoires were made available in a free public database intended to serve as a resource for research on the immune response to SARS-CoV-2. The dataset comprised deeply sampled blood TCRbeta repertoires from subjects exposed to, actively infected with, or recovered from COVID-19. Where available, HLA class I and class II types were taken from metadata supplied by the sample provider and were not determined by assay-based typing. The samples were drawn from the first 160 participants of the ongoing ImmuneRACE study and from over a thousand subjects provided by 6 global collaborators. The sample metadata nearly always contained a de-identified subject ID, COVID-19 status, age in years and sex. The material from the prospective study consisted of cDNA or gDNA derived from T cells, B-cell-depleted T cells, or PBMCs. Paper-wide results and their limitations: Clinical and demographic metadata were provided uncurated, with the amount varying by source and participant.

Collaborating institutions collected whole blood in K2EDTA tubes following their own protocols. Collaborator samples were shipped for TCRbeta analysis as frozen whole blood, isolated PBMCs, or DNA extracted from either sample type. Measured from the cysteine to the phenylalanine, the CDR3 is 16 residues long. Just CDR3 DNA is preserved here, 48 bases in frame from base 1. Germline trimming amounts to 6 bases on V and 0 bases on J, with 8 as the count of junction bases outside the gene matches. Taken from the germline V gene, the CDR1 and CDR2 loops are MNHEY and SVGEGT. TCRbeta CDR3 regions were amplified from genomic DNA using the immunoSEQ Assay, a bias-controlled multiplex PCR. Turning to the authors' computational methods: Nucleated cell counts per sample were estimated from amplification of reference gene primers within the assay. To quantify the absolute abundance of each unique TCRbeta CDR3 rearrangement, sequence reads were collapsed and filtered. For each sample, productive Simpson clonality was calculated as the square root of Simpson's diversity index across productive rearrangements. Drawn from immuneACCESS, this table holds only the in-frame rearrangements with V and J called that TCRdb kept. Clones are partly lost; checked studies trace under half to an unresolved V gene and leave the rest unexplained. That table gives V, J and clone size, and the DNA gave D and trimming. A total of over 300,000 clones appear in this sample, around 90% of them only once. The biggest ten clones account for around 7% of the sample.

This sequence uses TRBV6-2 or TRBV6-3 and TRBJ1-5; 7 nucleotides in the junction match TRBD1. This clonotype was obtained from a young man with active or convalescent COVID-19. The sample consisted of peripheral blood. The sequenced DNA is TGTGCCAGCAGCCGGGACAGTTCCCTTAGCAATCAGCCCCAGCATTTT. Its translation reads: CASSRDSSLSNQPQHF.